The rows below give T cell receptor beta chains drawn from one sample of a study of OX40 agonist ivuxolimab in advanced cancers. TCRdb keeps only in-frame clones here, not all; method: immunoSEQ multiplex PCR. The sample includes 45,000 to 55,000 clones, around nine tenths seen only once; the top ten take more than 13%. Specimen: CD4+ or CD8+ T cells sorted from blood, collected in a trial of the OX40 agonist ivuxolimab. The receptors originated from an adult with an advanced solid tumor such as melanoma, head and neck, liver or kidney cancer. CDR3s include the opening cysteine and the closing phenylalanine or tryptophan. D genes are given only for firm matches. Size values are once, few and many counts, or a class for expanded clones, and some rows have none.

abundance	d_gene	j_gene	v_gene	CDR3aa	CDR3nt
few	NA	TRBJ2-7	TRBV18	CASSTRGAEYEQYF	TGTGCCAGCTCCACACGGGGGGCGGAATACGAGCAGTACTTC
NA	NA	TRBJ2-1	TRBV29-1	CSVRPTPVNEQFF	TGCAGCGTTCGTCCTACCCCCGTCAATGAGCAGTTCTTC
NA	NA	TRBJ2-3	TRBV18	CASSLFMGALTQDTQYF	TGTGCCAGCTCACTCTTTATGGGGGCCCTAACCCAAGATACGCAGTATTTT
once	NA	TRBJ1-1	TRBV5-1	CASSSSGTGKPNTEAFF	TGCGCCAGCAGCTCCTCCGGCACGGGTAAACCGAACACTGAAGCTTTCTTT
NA	TRBD1	TRBJ2-5	TRBV2	CASNPLRHRDRANVGETQYF	TGTGCCAGCAATCCGCTTAGACACCGGGACAGGGCGAATGTAGGGGAGACCCAGTACTTC
NA	NA	TRBJ1-3	TRBV7-9	CASSSDSSGTGNTIYF	TGTGCCAGCAGCTCCGATTCTTCGGGGACTGGAAACACCATATATTTT
NA	TRBD1	TRBJ2-7	TRBV7-9	CASSRQGGQGSEQYF	TGTGCCAGCAGTCGCCAAGGGGGACAGGGCAGCGAGCAGTACTTC
NA	TRBD1	TRBJ2-7	TRBV29-1	CSVEPGQGYEQYF	TGCAGCGTTGAACCCGGACAGGGGTACGAGCAGTACTTC
NA	TRBD1	TRBJ1-2	TRBV6-6	CASSRLTGGLGYTF	TGTGCCAGCAGCCGGCTGACAGGGGGCCTTGGCTACACCTTC
once	NA	TRBJ2-1	TRBV7-9	CASSLIGASEQFF	TGTGCCAGCAGCTTAATCGGGGCTAGTGAGCAGTTCTTC
once	NA	TRBJ2-3	TRBV27	CASSPSPSTDTQYF	TGTGCCAGCAGCCCTTCGCCTAGCACAGATACGCAGTATTTT
NA	TRBD1	TRBJ1-1	TRBV5-4	CASSSGQWNTEAFF	TGTGCCAGCAGCTCGGGACAGTGGAACACTGAAGCTTTCTTT
few	TRBD2	TRBJ2-7	TRBV2	CASSDRPRLAGGYEQYF	TGTGCCAGCAGTGACCGCCCGAGACTAGCGGGAGGTTACGAGCAGTACTTC
NA	NA	TRBJ2-2	TRBV2	CASKVSANTGELFF	TGTGCCAGCAAGGTGTCAGCGAACACCGGGGAGCTGTTTTTT
NA	NA	TRBJ2-6	TRBV7-9	CASSLRVAGANVLTF	TGTGCCAGCAGCCTCAGGGTTGCTGGGGCCAACGTCCTGACTTTC
NA	TRBD1	TRBJ2-7	TRBV25-1	CASSSDRAYEQYF	TGTGCCAGCAGCTCGGACAGGGCCTACGAGCAGTACTTC
NA	TRBD1	TRBJ2-1	TRBV30	CAWSRQGAYNEQFF	TGTGCCTGGAGTCGACAGGGGGCATACAATGAGCAGTTCTTC
NA	TRBD1	TRBJ1-5	TRBV18	CASSPVQGAGLGQPQHF	TGTGCCAGCTCACCCGTACAGGGGGCCGGGTTGGGTCAGCCCCAGCATTTT
NA	NA	TRBJ1-1	TRBV28	CATRPGGATEAFF	TGTGCCACCCGACCCGGAGGGGCGACTGAAGCTTTCTTT
NA	NA	TRBJ1-4	TRBV10-1	CASSNSATNEKLFF	TGCGCCAGCAGTAACAGTGCAACTAATGAAAAACTGTTTTTT
NA	TRBD1	TRBJ1-4	TRBV4-1	CASSQGVLAGGEKLFF	TGCGCCAGCAGCCAAGGGGTTCTAGCAGGGGGGGAAAAACTGTTTTTT
NA	NA	TRBJ1-5	TRBV28	CASTKQGYSNQPQHF	TGTGCCAGCACGAAACAGGGCTATAGCAATCAGCCCCAGCATTTT
once	NA	TRBJ1-3	TRBV7-9	CASSLDRSGYTIYF	TGTGCCAGCAGCCTCGACAGGTCAGGATACACCATATATTTT
NA	TRBD1	TRBJ2-5	TRBV18	CASSTDRPEQETQYF	TGTGCCAGCTCAACGGACAGGCCGGAACAAGAGACCCAGTACTTC
NA	NA	TRBJ2-5	TRBV15	CATSRGSQYQETQYF	TGTGCCACCAGCCGTGGGTCACAGTACCAAGAGACCCAGTACTTC
NA	NA	TRBJ2-3	TRBV5-1	CASSWISGSTDTQYF	TGCGCCAGCAGCTGGATAAGTGGGAGCACAGATACGCAGTATTTT
NA	TRBD1	TRBJ2-3	TRBV29-1	CSARWGTEVYLGSTDTQYF	TGCAGCGCCCGGTGGGGGACAGAAGTTTATCTTGGTAGCACAGATACGCAGTATTTT
NA	NA	TRBJ2-7	TRBV19	CASSMTTGYEQYF	TGTGCCAGTAGTATGACGACAGGCTACGAGCAGTACTTC
once	NA	TRBJ2-7	TRBV7-9	CASSPPGAGSYEQYF	TGTGCCAGCAGCCCACCAGGGGCAGGAAGCTACGAGCAGTACTTC
NA	TRBD1	TRBJ1-1	TRBV7-9	CASSLKGTGDMDTEAFF	TGTGCCAGCAGCTTAAAGGGGACAGGGGATATGGACACTGAAGCTTTCTTT
NA	NA	TRBJ2-7	TRBV6-1	CASSEGSSSYEQYF	TGTGCCAGCAGTGAAGGGAGCAGCTCCTACGAGCAGTACTTC
once	NA	TRBJ2-3	TRBV7-6	CASSYQGTSTDTQYF	TGTGCCAGCAGCTACCAGGGGACTAGCACAGATACGCAGTATTTT
NA	TRBD1	TRBJ2-2	TRBV7-9	CASTPSGTGGIGELFF	TGTGCCAGCACCCCCTCCGGGACAGGGGGTATAGGGGAGCTGTTTTTT
NA	NA	TRBJ2-7	TRBV29-1	CSVGRRAYEQYF	TGCAGCGTTGGAAGGAGGGCTTACGAGCAGTACTTC
once	TRBD2	TRBJ2-7	TRBV5-4	CASSPFPTSGRSYEQYF	TGTGCCAGCAGCCCGTTCCCGACTAGCGGGAGGTCCTACGAGCAGTACTTC
NA	TRBD1	TRBJ1-2	TRBV19	CASSPDRVNGYTF	TGTGCCAGTAGTCCCGACAGGGTGAATGGCTACACCTTC
few	NA	TRBJ1-5	TRBV28	CASGGMGQPQHF	TGTGCCAGCGGGGGGATGGGTCAGCCCCAGCATTTT
NA	TRBD2	TRBJ2-1	TRBV28	CASRKIAGGPDNEQFF	TGTGCCAGCAGGAAAATAGCGGGAGGGCCGGACAATGAGCAGTTCTTC
NA	NA	TRBJ2-7	TRBV4-1	CASSQAAGQNYEQYF	TGCGCCAGCAGCCAAGCGGCGGGACAGAACTACGAGCAGTACTTC
few	TRBD1	TRBJ2-5	TRBV19	CASERRRTGEVETQYF	TGTGCCAGTGAACGGAGAAGGACAGGGGAGGTAGAGACCCAGTACTTC
once	NA	TRBJ2-5	TRBV27	CASSFRVSSQPKTQYF	TGTGCCAGCAGTTTTAGGGTTTCTTCCCAGCCCAAGACCCAGTACTTC
NA	NA	TRBJ1-5	TRBV18	CASTNQGYSNQPQHF	TGTGCCAGCACGAATCAGGGCTATAGCAATCAGCCCCAGCATTTT
NA	NA	TRBJ2-7	TRBV28	CASNSPGTGPYEQYF	TGTGCCAGCAACTCCCCCGGGACTGGTCCCTACGAGCAGTACTTC
NA	TRBD2	TRBJ2-7	TRBV5-1	CASSFSGSATYEQYF	TGCGCCAGCAGTTTTAGCGGGAGTGCAACCTACGAGCAGTACTTC
NA	NA	TRBJ2-1	TRBV19	CATSDGMYNEQFF	TGTGCCACCTCGGACGGAATGTACAATGAGCAGTTCTTC
once	NA	TRBJ1-3	TRBV6-1	CASSEQGPPGNTIYF	TGTGCCAGCAGTGAACAGGGTCCTCCTGGAAACACCATATATTTT
NA	NA	TRBJ2-7	TRBV28	CASSLLSGPYPYEQYF	TGTGCCAGCAGTCTCCTGAGCGGCCCATACCCCTACGAGCAGTACTTC
NA	NA	TRBJ2-7	TRBV6-1	CASSSKPDSHEQYF	TGTGCCAGCAGTTCGAAACCTGACAGCCACGAGCAGTACTTC
NA	TRBD1	TRBJ2-1	TRBV19	CASSMWGQGGNEQFF	TGTGCCAGTAGTATGTGGGGACAGGGAGGGAATGAGCAGTTCTTC
NA	NA	TRBJ2-1	TRBV25-1	CASKERAYNEQFF	TGTGCCAGCAAAGAGAGGGCCTACAATGAGCAGTTCTTC
NA	NA	TRBJ1-5	TRBV4-1	CASSQDLGGFGQPQHF	TGCGCCAGCAGCCAGGACCTGGGCGGGTTTGGACAGCCCCAGCATTTT
NA	TRBD1	TRBJ1-2	TRBV28	CASSHRQTGFYGYTF	TGTGCCAGCAGCCACCGGCAGACAGGGTTCTATGGCTACACCTTC
NA	TRBD2	TRBJ2-7	TRBV6-5	CASSYSRTSAEQYF	TGTGCCAGCAGTTACTCTAGGACTAGCGCCGAGCAGTACTTC
NA	NA	TRBJ2-7	TRBV9	CASSHAGGTGSYEQYF	TGTGCCAGCAGCCACGCCGGGGGCACAGGGTCCTACGAGCAGTACTTC
NA	NA	TRBJ2-3	TRBV6-5	CASSYSASTDTQYF	TGTGCCAGCAGTTATTCAGCTAGCACAGATACGCAGTATTTT